The 15 T cell receptor beta chains given below trace back to one sample, sequenced in a study of CD8 T cells in Susac syndrome. Random hexamers served to reverse transcribe roughly 0.45 to 1 ug RNA. TCRdb reprocessed the immunoSEQ multiplex PCR reads via MiXCR and lists one record per CDR3 protein. The profile shows a few hundred thousand distinct CDR3 sequences, 89% of them singletons. The sequenced material came from CD8+ T cells from PBMCs. The receptor set was obtained from a human donor with multiple sclerosis.

The gene calls are TRBV4-2 and TRBJ2-1; 7 positions match TRBD2. CDR3 length: 17 residues. Germline V gene data show CDR1 as LGHNA and CDR2 as YNFKEQ. V lost 0 bases and J lost 4; bases outside the gene matches: 9. This CDR3 is CASSQEALAELYNEQFF. In DNA form, the CDR3 reads TGTGCCAGCAGCCAAGAAGCGCTAGCGGAACTTTACAATGAGCAGTTCTTC.

This chain uses TRBV2 with TRBJ1-1; TRBD1 agrees at 7 bases. The CDR3 totals 12 residues. CDR1 is SNHLY, CDR2 FYNNEI, per germline. J lost 5 bases, V lost 4 bases, and 1 base had no gene match. Here the CDR3 reads CASSGDRTEAFF. DNA for the CDR3: TGTGCCAGCAGTGGGGACAGAACTGAAGCTTTCTTT.

This chain joins TRBV5-1 and TRBJ2-2, with D possibly TRBD2 on 5 matching bases. The V end lost 6 bases, the J end lost 1 base, and 7 bases lay between the germline ends. The germline V gene has CDR1 SGHRS and CDR2 YFSETQ. This CDR3 spans 13 amino acids. This CDR3 is CASTRENTGELFF. Written as DNA, the CDR3 is TGCGCCAGCACCCGGGAGAACACCGGGGAGCTGTTTTTT.

V usage is TRBV28 and J usage is TRBJ2-1, with D perhaps matching TRBD2 (5 bases). The CDR3 runs 12 residues. V lost 3 bases and J lost 8, with 8 bases in between. Germline V CDR1 and CDR2: MDHEN, SYDVKM. DNA of the CDR3: TGTGCCAGCAGTTTTAGCGTGGATGAGCAGTTCTTC. Translated: CASSFSVDEQFF. The variable domain in full, with the rest retrieved from reference TRBV28 and TRBJ2-1, is DVKVTQSSRYLVKRTGEKVFLECVQDMDHENMFWYRQDPGLGLRLIYFSYDVKMKEKGDIPEGYSVSREKKERFSLILESASTNQTSMYLCASSFSVDEQFFGPGTRLTVL.

V usage is TRBV5-1 and J usage is TRBJ2-1, with D tentatively TRBD2 (6 bases). The CDR3 is made up of 16 amino acids. Looked up from germline, CDR1 is SGHRS and CDR2 is YFSETQ. V was clipped by 1 base and J by 3 bases, with 14 bases between them. The DNA for the CDR3 is TGCGCCAGCAGCTTGATGGTCGGGAGTGGCTACAATGAGCAGTTCTTC. Its protein is CASSLMVGSGYNEQFF.

CDR3 residues: CASALGIPSYEQYF. CDR3 bases: TGCGCCAGCGCCCTAGGGATACCATCCTACGAGCAGTACTTC. V and J are TRBV4-1 and TRBJ2-7; D not resolved. The CDR3 has 14 amino acids. CDR1 MGHRA and CDR2 YSYEKL come from the germline V gene. Trimming stripped 8 bases from V and 1 base from J, with 15 bases between.

The rearrangement uses TRBV7-9 and TRBJ2-1, with D perhaps matching TRBD1 or TRBD2 (6 bases each). The CDR3 consists of 16 residues. From germline, CDR1 is SEHNR and CDR2 FQNEAQ (reference sequence). Trimming stripped 5 bases from V and 10 bases from J, with 24 bases between. CDR3 loop: CASSQDQEGGTYEQFF. The CDR3 DNA follows: TGTGCCAGCAGCCAAGATCAGGAGGGGGGTACCTACGAGCAGTTCTTC. The full variable domain, rest sourced from reference TRBV7-9 and TRBJ2-1, is DTGVSQNPRHKITKRGQNVTFRCDPISEHNRLYWYRQTLGQGPEFLTYFQNEAQLEKSRLLSDRFSAERPKGSFSTLEIQRTEQGDSAMYLCASSQDQEGGTYEQFFGPGTRLTVL.

V and J are TRBV14 and TRBJ1-1, with unresolved D. Germline V CDR1 and CDR2: SGHDN, FVKESK. The CDR3 covers 14 residues. The V and J ends lost 0 bases and 3 bases respectively, with 8 bases between them. The CDR3 region is CASSQDSGYTEAFF. The CDR3 DNA reads as TGTGCCAGCAGCCAAGACTCGGGTTACACTGAAGCTTTCTTT.

This rearrangement joins TRBV28 to TRBJ2-2, with D uncertain. The V end was cut by 2 bases, the J end by 0 bases, with 13 bases between. Germline V gene data show CDR1 as MDHEN and CDR2 as SYDVKM. There are 17 residues in the CDR3. CDR3 bases: TGTGCCAGCAGTTTAATGATCGGCATTACGAACACCGGGGAGCTGTTTTTT. It encodes CASSLMIGITNTGELFF. The full variable domain, rest sourced from reference TRBV28 and TRBJ2-2, is DVKVTQSSRYLVKRTGEKVFLECVQDMDHENMFWYRQDPGLGLRLIYFSYDVKMKEKGDIPEGYSVSREKKERFSLILESASTNQTSMYLCASSLMIGITNTGELFFGEGSRLTVL.

V usage is TRBV13 and J usage is TRBJ2-3; 16 nucleotides line up with TRBD2. The CDR3 length is 17 residues. Germline CDR1 reads PRHDT; CDR2 reads FYEKMQ (reference sequence). Trimming cost V 5 bases and J 6 bases; bases outside gene matches: 8. For the CDR3, the DNA is TGTGCCAGCAGCCTAGAGGGACTAGCGGGAGGGGTGGATACGCAGTATTTT. Its protein is CASSLEGLAGGVDTQYF.

The rearrangement uses TRBV29-1 and TRBJ2-7, with 10 bases matching TRBD1. The CDR3 runs to 15 residues. V gave up 1 base and J gave up 3 bases; unmatched junction bases: 6. Germline CDR1 is SQVTM and CDR2 is ANQGSEA. CDR3 coding DNA: TGCAGCGTTGAAGGTGGGGACAGGGGACTCTACGAGCAGTACTTC. Amino acids: CSVEGGDRGLYEQYF.

The V gene is TRBV30, the J gene TRBJ1-2; weak D call: TRBD1 (5 bases). Looked up from germline, CDR1 is GTSNPN and CDR2 is SVGIG (reference sequence). The germline V and J ends were trimmed by 5 bases and 6 bases, with 13 bases remaining between them. This CDR3 is 12 amino acids long. CDR3 in DNA: TGTGCCTGGTCGGGACTGTCAGATGGCTACACCTTC. The encoded protein is CAWSGLSDGYTF.

The chain is built from TRBV7-9 and TRBJ1-6, with 8 bases matching TRBD1. Trimming at V came to 5 bases and at J to 7 bases, leaving 7 bases not matched to a gene. CDR3 length: 15 amino acids. Germline CDR1 and CDR2: SEHNR and FQNEAQ (reference sequence). Here the CDR3 reads CASSPTGERNSPLHF. DNA for the CDR3: TGTGCCAGCAGCCCGACAGGGGAACGGAATTCACCCCTCCACTTT.

This rearrangement joins TRBV9 to TRBJ2-3, with 8 nucleotides matching TRBD2. CDR1 is SGDLS, CDR2 YYNGEE, per germline. This CDR3 is built from 17 residues. J gave up 5 bases and V 0 bases, and 11 bases lay outside the gene matches. DNA for the CDR3: TGTGCCAGCAGCGTAGGTTCCGGACTAGCCCCTGGAGATACGCAGTATTTT. As protein: CASSVGSGLAPGDTQYF.

V and J are TRBV13 and TRBJ2-7, with D unclear. The CDR3 is 13 residues long. Germline V CDR1 and CDR2: PRHDT, FYEKMQ (reference sequence). The V and J ends lost 2 bases and 2 bases respectively, with 7 bases between them. CDR3 in amino acids: CASSLQAAYEQYF. Written as DNA, the CDR3 is TGTGCCAGCAGCTTACAGGCAGCCTACGAGCAGTACTTC.